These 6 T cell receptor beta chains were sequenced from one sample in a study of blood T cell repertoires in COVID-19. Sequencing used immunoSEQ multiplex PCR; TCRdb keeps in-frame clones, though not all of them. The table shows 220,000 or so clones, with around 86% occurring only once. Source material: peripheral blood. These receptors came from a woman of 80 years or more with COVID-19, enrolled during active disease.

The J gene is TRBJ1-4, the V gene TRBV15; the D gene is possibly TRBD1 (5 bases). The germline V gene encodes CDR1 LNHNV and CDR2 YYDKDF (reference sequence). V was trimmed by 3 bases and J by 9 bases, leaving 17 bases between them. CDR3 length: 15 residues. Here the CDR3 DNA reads TGTGCCACCAGCAGGCCGGGACTAGAGACCAAAAAACTGTTTTTT. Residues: CATSRPGLETKKLFF.

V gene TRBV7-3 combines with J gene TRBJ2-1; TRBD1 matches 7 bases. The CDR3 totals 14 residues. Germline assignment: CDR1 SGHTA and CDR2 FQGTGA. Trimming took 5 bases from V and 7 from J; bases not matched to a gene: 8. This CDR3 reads CASSIGTARNEQFF. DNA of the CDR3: TGTGCCAGCAGCATTGGGACAGCAAGGAATGAGCAGTTCTTC.

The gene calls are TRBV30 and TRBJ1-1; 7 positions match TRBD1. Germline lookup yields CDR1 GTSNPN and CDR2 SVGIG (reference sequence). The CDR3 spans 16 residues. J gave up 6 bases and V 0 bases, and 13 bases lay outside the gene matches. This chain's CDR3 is CAWSVKTGRSWAEAFF. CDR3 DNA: TGTGCCTGGAGTGTAAAGACAGGGCGGAGTTGGGCTGAAGCTTTCTTT.

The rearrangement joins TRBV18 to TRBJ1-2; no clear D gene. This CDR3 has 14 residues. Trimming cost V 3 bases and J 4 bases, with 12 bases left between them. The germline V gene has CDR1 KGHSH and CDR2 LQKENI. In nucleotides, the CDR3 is TGTGCCAGCTCACCTGGGGAGTTAGCCTATGGCTACACCTTC. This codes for CASSPGELAYGYTF. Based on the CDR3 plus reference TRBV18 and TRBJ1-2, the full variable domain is NAGVMQNPRHLVRRRGQEARLRCSPMKGHSHVYWYRQLPEEGLKFMVYLQKENIIDESGMPKERFSAEFPKEGPSILRIQQVVRGDSAAYFCASSPGELAYGYTFGSGTRLTVV.

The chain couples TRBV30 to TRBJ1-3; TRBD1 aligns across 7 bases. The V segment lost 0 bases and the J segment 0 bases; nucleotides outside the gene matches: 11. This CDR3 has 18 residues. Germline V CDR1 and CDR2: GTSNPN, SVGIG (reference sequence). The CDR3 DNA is TGTGCCTGGAGTGTTGGAGGTGGGACAGCCCTCTCTGGAAACACCATATATTTT. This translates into CAWSVGGGTALSGNTIYF.

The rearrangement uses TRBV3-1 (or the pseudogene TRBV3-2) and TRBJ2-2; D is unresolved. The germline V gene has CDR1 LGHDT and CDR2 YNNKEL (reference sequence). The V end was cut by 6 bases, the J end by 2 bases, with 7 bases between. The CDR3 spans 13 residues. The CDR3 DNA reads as TGTGCCAGCAGAACGACAAACACCGGGGAGCTGTTTTTT. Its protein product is CASRTTNTGELFF.